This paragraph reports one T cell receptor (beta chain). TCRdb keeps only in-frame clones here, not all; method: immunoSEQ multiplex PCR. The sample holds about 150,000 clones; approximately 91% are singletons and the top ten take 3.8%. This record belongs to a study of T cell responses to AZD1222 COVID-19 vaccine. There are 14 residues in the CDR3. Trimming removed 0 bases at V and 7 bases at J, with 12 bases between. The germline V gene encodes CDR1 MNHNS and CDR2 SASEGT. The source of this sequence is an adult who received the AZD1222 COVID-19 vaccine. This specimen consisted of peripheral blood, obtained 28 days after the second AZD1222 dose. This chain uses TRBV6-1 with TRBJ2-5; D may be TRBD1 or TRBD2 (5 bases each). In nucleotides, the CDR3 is TGTGCCAGCAGTGAAGCCGGGGTTGGGGGGACCCAGTACTTC. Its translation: CASSEAGVGGTQYF.